This is a list of T cell receptor beta chains from one sample in a study of T cell repertoires in cytomegalovirus infection. TCRdb itself ran the reads through MiXCR, one entry per CDR3 protein. In the table there are roughly 600,000 distinct CDR3 sequences, 20% to 30% of which are singletons. Sequenced input: CD8+ T cells from PBMCs. Receptors were obtained from a human donor in good health (CMV status not recorded). Some clones in this sample may be carry-over from other donors' samples. Both conserved end residues are part of each CDR3. D genes are given only for firm matches.

>TRBD1|TRBV28|TRBJ2-3
CASSTGTGGGGDTQYF
>TRBD2|TRBV7-2|TRBJ2-2
CASSRGTSGGAPNTGELFF
>-|TRBV7-9|TRBJ2-1
CASSLEGRQISYNEQFF
>-|TRBV29-1|TRBJ1-2
CSVPRRQREGHYGYTF
>-|TRBV11-3|TRBJ2-1
CASSLDLGRGEDEQFF
>TRBD2|TRBV7-9|TRBJ2-1
CASSLAPPGLLDYNEQFF
>-|TRBV4-3|TRBJ2-3
CASSALVVAAPSDTQYF
>-|TRBV19|TRBJ2-1
CASSISRDNEQFF
>TRBD1|TRBV29-1|TRBJ2-7
CSVEGQTYEQYF
>-|TRBV20-1|TRBJ2-3
CSASPGILTSTDTQYF
>TRBD1|TRBV6-5|TRBJ2-2
CASTNWGQTGGELFF
>-|TRBV6-1|TRBJ2-7
CASSELAGLHSYEQYF
>-|TRBV27|TRBJ2-1
CASSWRQGSYNEQFF
>-|TRBV7-9|TRBJ1-2
CASSLGIGNEVDGYTF
>TRBD2|TRBV6-2/TRBV6-3|TRBJ2-5
CASTFRFTSGWVETQYF
>-|TRBV4-2|TRBJ2-1
CASSQVKAENNEQFF
>-|TRBV20-1|TRBJ2-1
CSALSQGGVRGSYNEQFF
>TRBD1|TRBV14|TRBJ2-7
CVNSQGAPLITYEQYF
>-|TRBV29-1|TRBJ2-3
CSFINGERADTQYF
>TRBD2|TRBV4-2|TRBJ2-3
CASSQGTSPFTDTQYF
>-|TRBV19|TRBJ2-3
CASSPTAGFTDTQYF
>TRBD1|TRBV27|TRBJ2-1
CASSLTGTALNEQFF
>TRBD1|TRBV28|TRBJ2-1
CASKFHRDRYNEQFF